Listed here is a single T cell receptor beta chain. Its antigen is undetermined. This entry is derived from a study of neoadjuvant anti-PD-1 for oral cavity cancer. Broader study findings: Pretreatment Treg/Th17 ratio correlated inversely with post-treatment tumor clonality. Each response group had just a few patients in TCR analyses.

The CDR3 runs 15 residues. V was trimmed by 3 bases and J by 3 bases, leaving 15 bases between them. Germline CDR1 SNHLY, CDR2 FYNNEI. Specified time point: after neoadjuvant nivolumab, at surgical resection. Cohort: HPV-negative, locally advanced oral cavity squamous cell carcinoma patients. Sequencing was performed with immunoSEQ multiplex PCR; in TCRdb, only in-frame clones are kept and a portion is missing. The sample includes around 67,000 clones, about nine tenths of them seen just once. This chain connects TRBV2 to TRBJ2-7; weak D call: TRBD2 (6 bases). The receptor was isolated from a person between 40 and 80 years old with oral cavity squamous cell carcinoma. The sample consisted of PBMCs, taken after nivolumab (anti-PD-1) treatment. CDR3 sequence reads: CASSDMVAVRYEQYF. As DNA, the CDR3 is TGTGCCAGCAGTGATATGGTAGCGGTACGCTACGAGCAGTACTTC.